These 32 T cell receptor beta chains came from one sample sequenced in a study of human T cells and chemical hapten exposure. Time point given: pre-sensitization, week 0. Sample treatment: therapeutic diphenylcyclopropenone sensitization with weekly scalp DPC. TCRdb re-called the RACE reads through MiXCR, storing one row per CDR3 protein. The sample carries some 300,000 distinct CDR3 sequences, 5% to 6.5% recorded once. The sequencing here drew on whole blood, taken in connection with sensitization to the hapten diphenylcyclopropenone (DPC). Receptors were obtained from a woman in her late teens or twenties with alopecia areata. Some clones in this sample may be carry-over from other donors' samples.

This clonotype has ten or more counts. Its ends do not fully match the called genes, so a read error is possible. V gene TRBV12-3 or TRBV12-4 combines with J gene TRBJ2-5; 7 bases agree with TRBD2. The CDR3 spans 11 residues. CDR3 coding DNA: TGTGCCAGCAGTTTAAGCGGGGCTAAAATCTTC. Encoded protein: CASSLSGAKIF.

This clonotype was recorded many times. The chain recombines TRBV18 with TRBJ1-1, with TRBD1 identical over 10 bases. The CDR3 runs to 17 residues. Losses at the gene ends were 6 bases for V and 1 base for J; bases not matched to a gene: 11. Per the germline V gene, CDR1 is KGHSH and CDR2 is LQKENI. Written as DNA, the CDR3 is TGTGCCAGCTCGGACGACAGGGGGCTGATATCGAACACTGAAGCTTTCTTT. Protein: CASSDDRGLISNTEAFF.

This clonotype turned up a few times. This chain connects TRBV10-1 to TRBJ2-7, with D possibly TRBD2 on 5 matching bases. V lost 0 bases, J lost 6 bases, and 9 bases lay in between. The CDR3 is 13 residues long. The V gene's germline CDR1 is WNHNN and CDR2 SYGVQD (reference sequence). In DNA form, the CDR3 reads TGCGCCAGCAGTGAGTCTTTCAGCGGCGAGCAGTACTTC. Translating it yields CASSESFSGEQYF.

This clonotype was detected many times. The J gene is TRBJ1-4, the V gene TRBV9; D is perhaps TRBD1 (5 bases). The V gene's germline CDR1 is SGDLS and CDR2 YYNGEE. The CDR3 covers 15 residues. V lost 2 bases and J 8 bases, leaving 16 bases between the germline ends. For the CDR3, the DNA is TGTGCCAGCAGCGTCGGGGCGGGGTTAGGAGAAAAACTGTTTTTT. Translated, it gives CASSVGAGLGEKLFF.

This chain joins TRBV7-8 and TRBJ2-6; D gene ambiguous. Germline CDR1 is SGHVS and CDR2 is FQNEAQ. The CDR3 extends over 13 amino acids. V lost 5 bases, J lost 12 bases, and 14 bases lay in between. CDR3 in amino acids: CASSPMTARVLTF. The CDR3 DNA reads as TGTGCCAGCAGCCCTATGACGGCGCGCGTCCTGACTTTC.

The CDR3 bases are TGCGCCAGCAGCTCAGGACTAGCGGGGGCCTTACTCACAGATACGCAGTATTTT. Translating it yields CASSSGLAGALLTDTQYF. This rearrangement joins TRBV5-1 to TRBJ2-3; 13 bases are shared with TRBD2. Germline V gene data show CDR1 as SGHRS and CDR2 as YFSETQ. V was clipped by 3 bases and J by 2 bases; unmatched bases: 9. CDR3 size: 18 residues.

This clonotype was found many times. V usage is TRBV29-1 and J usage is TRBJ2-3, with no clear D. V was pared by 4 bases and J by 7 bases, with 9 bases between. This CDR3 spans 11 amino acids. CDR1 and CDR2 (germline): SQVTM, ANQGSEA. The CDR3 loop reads CSVVKGNTQYF. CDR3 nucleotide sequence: TGCAGCGTTGTAAAGGGAAATACGCAGTATTTT.

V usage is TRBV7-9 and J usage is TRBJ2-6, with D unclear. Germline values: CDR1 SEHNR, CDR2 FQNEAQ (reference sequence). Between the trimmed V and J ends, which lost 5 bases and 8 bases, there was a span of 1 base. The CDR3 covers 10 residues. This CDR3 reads CASSPNVLTF. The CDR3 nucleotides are TGTGCCAGCAGCCCCAACGTCCTGACTTTC. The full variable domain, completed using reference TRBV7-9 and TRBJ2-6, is DTGVSQNPRHKITKRGQNVTFRCDPISEHNRLYWYRQTLGQGPEFLTYFQNEAQLEKSRLLSDRFSAERPKGSFSTLEIQRTEQGDSAMYLCASSPNVLTFGAGSRLTVL.

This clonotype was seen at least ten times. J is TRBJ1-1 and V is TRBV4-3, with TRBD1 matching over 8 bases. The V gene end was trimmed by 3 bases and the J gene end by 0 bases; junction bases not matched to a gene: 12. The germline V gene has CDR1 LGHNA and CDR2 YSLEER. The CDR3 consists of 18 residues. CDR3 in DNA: TGCGCCAGCAGCCAGGATACCGGGACAGGCCCAATGAACACTGAAGCTTTCTTT. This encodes CASSQDTGTGPMNTEAFF.

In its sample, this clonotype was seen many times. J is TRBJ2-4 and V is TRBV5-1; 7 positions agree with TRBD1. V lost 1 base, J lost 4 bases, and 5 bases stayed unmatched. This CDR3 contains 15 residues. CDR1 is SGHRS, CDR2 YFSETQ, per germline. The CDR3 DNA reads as TGCGCCAGCAGCTTGAACAGGGGCTTTAAAAACATTCAGTACTTC. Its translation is CASSLNRGFKNIQYF.

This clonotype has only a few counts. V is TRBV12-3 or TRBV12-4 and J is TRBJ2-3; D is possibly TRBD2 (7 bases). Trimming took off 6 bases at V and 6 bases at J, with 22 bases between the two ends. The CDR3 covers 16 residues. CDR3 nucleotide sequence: TGTGCCAGCAGCTCCCCCCTCCGGGGGGCGGTGGATACGCAGTATTTT. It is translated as CASSSPLRGAVDTQYF.

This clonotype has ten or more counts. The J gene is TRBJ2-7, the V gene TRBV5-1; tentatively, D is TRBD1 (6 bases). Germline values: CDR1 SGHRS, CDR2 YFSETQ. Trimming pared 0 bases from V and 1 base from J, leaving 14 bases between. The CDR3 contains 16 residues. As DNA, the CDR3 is TGCGCCAGCAGCTTGGGGGACACGAGTTGGTCCTACGAGCAGTACTTC. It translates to CASSLGDTSWSYEQYF.

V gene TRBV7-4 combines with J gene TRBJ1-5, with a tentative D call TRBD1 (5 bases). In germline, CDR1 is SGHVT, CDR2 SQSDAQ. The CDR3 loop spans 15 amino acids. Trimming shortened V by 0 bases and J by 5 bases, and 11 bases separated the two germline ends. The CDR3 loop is CASSLAPWDDQPQHF. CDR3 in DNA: TGTGCCAGCAGCTTAGCTCCTTGGGACGATCAGCCCCAGCATTTT. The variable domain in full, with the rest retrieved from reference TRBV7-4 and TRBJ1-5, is GAGVSQSPRYKVAKRGRDVALRCDSISGHVTLYWYRQTLGQGSEVLTYSQSDAQRDKSGRPSGRFSAERPERSVSTLKIQRTEQGDSAVYLCASSLAPWDDQPQHFGDGTRLSIL.

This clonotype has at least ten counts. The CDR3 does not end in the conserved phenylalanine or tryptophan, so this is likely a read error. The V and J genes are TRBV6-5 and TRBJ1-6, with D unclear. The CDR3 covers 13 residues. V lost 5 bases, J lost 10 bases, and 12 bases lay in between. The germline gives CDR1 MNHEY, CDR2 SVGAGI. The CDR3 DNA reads TGTGCCAGCAGTACCTCAGAATACTCACCCCTCCACCTT. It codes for CASSTSEYSPLHL.

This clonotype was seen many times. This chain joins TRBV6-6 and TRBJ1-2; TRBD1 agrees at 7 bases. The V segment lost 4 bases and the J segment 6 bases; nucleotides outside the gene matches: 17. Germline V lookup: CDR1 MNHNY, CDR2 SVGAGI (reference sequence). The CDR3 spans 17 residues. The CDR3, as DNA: TGTGCCAGCAGTTTCGAGCCCCCCCAGGGGGGGGTCCATGGCTACACCTTC. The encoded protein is CASSFEPPQGGVHGYTF.

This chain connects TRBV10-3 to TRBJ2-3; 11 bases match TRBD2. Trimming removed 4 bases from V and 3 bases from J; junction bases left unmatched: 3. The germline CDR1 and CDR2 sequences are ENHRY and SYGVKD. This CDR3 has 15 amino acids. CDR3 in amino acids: CAISAASGGTDTQYF. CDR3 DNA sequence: TGTGCCATCAGTGCGGCTAGCGGGGGGACAGATACGCAGTATTTT.

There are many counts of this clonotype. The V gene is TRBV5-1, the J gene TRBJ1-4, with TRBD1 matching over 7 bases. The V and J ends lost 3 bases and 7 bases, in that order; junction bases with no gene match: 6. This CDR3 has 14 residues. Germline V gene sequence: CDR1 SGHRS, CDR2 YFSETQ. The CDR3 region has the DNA TGCGCCAGCAGCTCGGGACAGCAAGTTGAAAAACTGTTTTTT. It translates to CASSSGQQVEKLFF.

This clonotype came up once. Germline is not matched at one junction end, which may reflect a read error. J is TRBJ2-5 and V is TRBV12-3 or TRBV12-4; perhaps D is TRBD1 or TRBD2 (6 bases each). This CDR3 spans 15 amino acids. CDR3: CARSLWEAGEETQYF. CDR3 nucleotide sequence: TGTGCCAGAAGTTTATGGGAGGCAGGGGAAGAGACCCAGTACTTC.

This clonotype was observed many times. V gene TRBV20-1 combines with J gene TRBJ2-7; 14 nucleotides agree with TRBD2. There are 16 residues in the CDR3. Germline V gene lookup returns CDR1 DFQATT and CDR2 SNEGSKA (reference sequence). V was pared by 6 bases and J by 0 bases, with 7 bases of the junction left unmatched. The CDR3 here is CSADRLAGGSSYEQYF. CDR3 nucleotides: TGCAGTGCGGATCGACTAGCGGGGGGGAGCTCCTACGAGCAGTACTTC.

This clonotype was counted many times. The CDR3 protein is CASSLFVGDTQYF. The CDR3 nucleotides read TGTGCCAGCAGTTTATTTGTGGGAGATACGCAGTATTTT. V is TRBV28 and J is TRBJ2-3; D remains ambiguous. The germline gives CDR1 MDHEN, CDR2 SYDVKM. The CDR3 covers 13 residues. V lost 1 base and J 5 bases, leaving 7 bases between the germline ends.

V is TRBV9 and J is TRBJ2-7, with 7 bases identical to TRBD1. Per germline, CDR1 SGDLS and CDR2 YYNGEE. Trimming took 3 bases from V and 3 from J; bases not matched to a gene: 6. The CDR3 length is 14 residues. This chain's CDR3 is CASSARQGLYEQYF. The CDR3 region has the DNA TGTGCCAGCAGCGCCCGACAGGGTCTCTACGAGCAGTACTTC.

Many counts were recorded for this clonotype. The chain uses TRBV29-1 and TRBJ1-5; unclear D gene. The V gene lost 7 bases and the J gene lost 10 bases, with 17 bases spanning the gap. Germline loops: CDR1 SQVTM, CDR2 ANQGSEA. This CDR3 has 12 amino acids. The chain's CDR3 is CSAAIPGFPQHF. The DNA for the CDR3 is TGCAGCGCCGCAATACCCGGGTTTCCCCAGCATTTT. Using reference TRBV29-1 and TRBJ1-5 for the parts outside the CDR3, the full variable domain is SAVISQKPSRDICQRGTSLTIQCQVDSQVTMMFWYRQQPGQSLTLIATANQGSEATYESGFVIDKFPISRPNLTFSTLTVSNMSPEDSSIYLCSAAIPGFPQHFGDGTRLSIL.

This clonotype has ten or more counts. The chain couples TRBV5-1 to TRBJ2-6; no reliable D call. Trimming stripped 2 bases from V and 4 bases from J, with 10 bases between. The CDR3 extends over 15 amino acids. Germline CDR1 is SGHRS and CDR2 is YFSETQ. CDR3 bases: TGCGCCAGCAGCTTTAAGAGTGGGGGGGCCAACGTCCTGACTTTC. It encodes CASSFKSGGANVLTF.

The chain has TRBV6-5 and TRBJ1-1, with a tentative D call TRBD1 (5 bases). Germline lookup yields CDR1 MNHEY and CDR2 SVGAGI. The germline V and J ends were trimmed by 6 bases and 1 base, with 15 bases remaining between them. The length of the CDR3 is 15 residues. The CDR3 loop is CASSRKTETNTEAFF. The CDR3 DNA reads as TGTGCCAGCAGCCGAAAGACAGAGACGAACACTGAAGCTTTCTTT.

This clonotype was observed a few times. CDR3 protein: CASSYGEGAEPFF. The CDR3 DNA is TGTGCCAGCAGTTACGGGGAGGGGGCTGAGCCTTTCTTT. V and J are TRBV6-6 and TRBJ1-1; 7 bases fit TRBD1. This CDR3 comprises 13 residues. Unmatched junction bases numbered 9, after V lost 2 bases and J lost 12 bases. CDR1 is MNHNY and CDR2 is SVGAGI in the germline V gene (reference sequence).

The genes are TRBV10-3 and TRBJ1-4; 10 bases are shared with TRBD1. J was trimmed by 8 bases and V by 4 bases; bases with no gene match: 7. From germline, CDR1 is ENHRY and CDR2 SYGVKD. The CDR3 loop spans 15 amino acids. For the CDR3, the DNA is TGTGCCATCAGTGCGGGACAGGGGAACGGGGAAAAACTGTTTTTT. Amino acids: CAISAGQGNGEKLFF.

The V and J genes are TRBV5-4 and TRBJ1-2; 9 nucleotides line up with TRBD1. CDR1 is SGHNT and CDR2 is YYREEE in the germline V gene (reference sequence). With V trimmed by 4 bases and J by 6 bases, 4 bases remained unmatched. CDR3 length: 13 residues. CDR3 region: CASSQGTGNGYTF. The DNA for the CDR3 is TGTGCCAGCAGCCAAGGGACAGGGAATGGCTACACCTTC.

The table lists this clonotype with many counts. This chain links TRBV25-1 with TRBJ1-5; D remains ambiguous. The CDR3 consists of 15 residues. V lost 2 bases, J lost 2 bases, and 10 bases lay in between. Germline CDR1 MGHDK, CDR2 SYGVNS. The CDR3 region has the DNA TGTGCCAGCAGTGAACTAGAGGGTGGCAATCAGCCCCAGCATTTT. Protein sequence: CASSELEGGNQPQHF.

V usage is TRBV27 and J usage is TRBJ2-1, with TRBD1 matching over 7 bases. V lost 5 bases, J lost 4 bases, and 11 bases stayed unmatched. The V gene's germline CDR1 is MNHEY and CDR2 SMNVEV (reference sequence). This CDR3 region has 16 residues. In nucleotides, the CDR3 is TGTGCCAGCAGTCTCAGGGACAGTTACCCTTACAATGAGCAGTTCTTC. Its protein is CASSLRDSYPYNEQFF.

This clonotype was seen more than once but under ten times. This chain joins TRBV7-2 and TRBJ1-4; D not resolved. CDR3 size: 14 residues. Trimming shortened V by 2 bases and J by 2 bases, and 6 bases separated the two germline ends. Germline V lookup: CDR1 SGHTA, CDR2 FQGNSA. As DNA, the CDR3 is TGTGCCAGCAGCTTATCTTACACTAATGAAAAACTGTTTTTT. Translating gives CASSLSYTNEKLFF.

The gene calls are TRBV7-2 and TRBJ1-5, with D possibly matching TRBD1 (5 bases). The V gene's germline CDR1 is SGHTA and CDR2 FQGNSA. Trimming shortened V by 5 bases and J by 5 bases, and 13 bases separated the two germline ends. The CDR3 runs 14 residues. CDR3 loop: CASSQRDGYQPQHF. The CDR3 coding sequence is TGTGCCAGCAGCCAACGGGACGGGTATCAGCCCCAGCATTTT. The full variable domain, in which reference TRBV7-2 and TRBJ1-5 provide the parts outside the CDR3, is GAGVSQSPSNKVTEKGKDVELRCDPISGHTALYWYRQSLGQGLEFLIYFQGNSAPDKSGLPSDRFSAERTGGSVSTLTIQRTQQEDSAVYLCASSQRDGYQPQHFGDGTRLSIL.

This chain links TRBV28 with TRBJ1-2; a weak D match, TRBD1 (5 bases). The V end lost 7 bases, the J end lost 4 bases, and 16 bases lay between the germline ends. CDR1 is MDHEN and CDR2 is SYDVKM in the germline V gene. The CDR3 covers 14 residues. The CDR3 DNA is TGTGCCAGCAACACAGAAGGCCAGGGCTATGGCTACACCTTC. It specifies CASNTEGQGYGYTF.